This TCR beta chain stems from a study of T cell repertoires in cytomegalovirus infection. The overall study: Both CMV infection and a matching HLA type were indicated by public TCR beta signatures.

About this clonotype itself: Its antigen is unknown.

TCRdb fed the reads into MiXCR, producing one record per CDR3 protein. The data hold roughly 760,000 distinct CDR3 sequences, with 35% observed a single time. The CDR3 consists of 18 residues. From germline, CDR1 is MGHRA and CDR2 YSYEKL. Trimming at V came to 2 bases and at J to 5 bases, leaving 12 bases not matched to a gene. Study outcomes and limitations: The ex vivo response was dominated by HLA-C-restricted CMV-specific TCR beta clonotypes. Summed frequency of shared TCR beta families picked out CMV carriers who also had the relevant HLA.

The rearrangement joins TRBV4-1 to TRBJ1-5, with TRBD1 matching over 10 bases. Sequences were obtained from PBMCs. This TCR was sampled from a human donor in good health (CMV status not recorded). Some clones in this sample may be carry-over from other donors' samples. The CDR3 region is CASSQMGQGYRSDQPQHF. CDR3 in DNA: TGCGCCAGCAGCCAAATGGGACAGGGGTATCGTAGTGATCAGCCCCAGCATTTT.